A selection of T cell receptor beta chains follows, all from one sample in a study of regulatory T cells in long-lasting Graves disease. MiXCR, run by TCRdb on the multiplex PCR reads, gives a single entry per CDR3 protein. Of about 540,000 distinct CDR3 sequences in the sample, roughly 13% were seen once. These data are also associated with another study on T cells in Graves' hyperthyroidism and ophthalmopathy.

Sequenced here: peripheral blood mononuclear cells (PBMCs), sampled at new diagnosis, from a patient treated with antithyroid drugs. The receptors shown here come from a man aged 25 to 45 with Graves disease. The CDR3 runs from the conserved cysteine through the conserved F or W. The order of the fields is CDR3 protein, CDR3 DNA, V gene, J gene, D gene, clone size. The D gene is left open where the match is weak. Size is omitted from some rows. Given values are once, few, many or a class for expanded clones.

cdr3_aa: CSARAGSFGNEQFF; cdr3_nt: TGCAGTGCTAGGGCAGGTAGCTTCGGCAATGAGCAGTTCTTC; v_call: TRBV20-1; j_call: TRBJ2-1; d_call: NA; clone_size: many
cdr3_aa: CASSLIPGVFTEAFF; cdr3_nt: TGCGCCAGCAGCTTGATCCCAGGGGTGTTCACTGAAGCTTTCTTT; v_call: TRBV5-1; j_call: TRBJ1-1; d_call: NA; clone_size: many
cdr3_aa: CASSLEGGLVQYF; cdr3_nt: TGCGCCAGCAGCTTAGAGGGAGGGCTTGTGCAGTACTTC; v_call: TRBV5-1; j_call: TRBJ2-7; d_call: TRBD2; clone_size: few
cdr3_aa: CASNGGRARTDTQYF; cdr3_nt: TGTGCCAGCAATGGCGGGAGGGCCCGCACAGATACGCAGTATTTT; v_call: TRBV7-2; j_call: TRBJ2-3; d_call: TRBD2; clone_size: many
cdr3_aa: CASSRLADYNEQFF; cdr3_nt: TGTGCCAGCAGCCGACTAGCGGACTACAATGAGCAGTTCTTC; v_call: TRBV27; j_call: TRBJ2-1; d_call: TRBD2; clone_size: many
cdr3_aa: CASSREVTETNEKLFF; cdr3_nt: TGTGCCAGCAGCCGGGAGGTGACGGAAACTAATGAAAAACTGTTTTTT; v_call: TRBV5-4; j_call: TRBJ1-4; d_call: NA; clone_size: NA
cdr3_aa: CASGLGSLTEAFF; cdr3_nt: TGTGCTAGTGGTTTGGGGTCCCTCACTGAAGCTTTCTTT; v_call: TRBV12-5; j_call: TRBJ1-1; d_call: NA; clone_size: many
cdr3_aa: CSARAPRTDTQYF; cdr3_nt: TGCAGTGCCCGGGCGCCCCGCACAGATACGCAGTATTTT; v_call: TRBV20-1; j_call: TRBJ2-3; d_call: NA; clone_size: many
cdr3_aa: CASSLNPPDWSSYNEQFF; cdr3_nt: TGTGCCAGCAGCTTAAACCCCCCCGACTGGAGCTCCTACAATGAGCAGTTCTTC; v_call: TRBV7-3; j_call: TRBJ2-1; d_call: NA; clone_size: many
cdr3_aa: CASRPYRGEAYEQYF; cdr3_nt: TGTGCCAGCAGACCTTACAGGGGAGAGGCCTACGAGCAGTACTTC; v_call: TRBV6-2/TRBV6-3; j_call: TRBJ2-7; d_call: TRBD1; clone_size: many
cdr3_aa: CASLRSGNTGELFF; cdr3_nt: TGTGCCAGCCTCCGGTCCGGAAACACCGGGGAGCTGTTTTTT; v_call: TRBV18; j_call: TRBJ2-2; d_call: NA; clone_size: few
cdr3_aa: CASSLWESQETQYF; cdr3_nt: TGTGCCAGCAGCTTGTGGGAGTCCCAAGAGACCCAGTACTTC; v_call: TRBV5-6; j_call: TRBJ2-5; d_call: NA; clone_size: NA
cdr3_aa: CASRDRGWNEQFF; cdr3_nt: TGTGCCAGTAGGGACAGGGGGTGGAATGAGCAGTTCTTC; v_call: TRBV19; j_call: TRBJ2-1; d_call: TRBD1; clone_size: NA
cdr3_aa: CASSFSLAGYNEQFF; cdr3_nt: TGTGCCAGCAGTTTTAGTCTAGCGGGATACAATGAGCAGTTCTTC; v_call: TRBV12-3/TRBV12-4; j_call: TRBJ2-1; d_call: TRBD2; clone_size: NA
cdr3_aa: CASSVGGGPRGQYF; cdr3_nt: TGTGCCAGCAGCGTAGGAGGGGGTCCTCGGGGCCAGTACTTC; v_call: TRBV9; j_call: TRBJ2-5; d_call: NA; clone_size: few
cdr3_aa: CASSTGPAGASPLHF; cdr3_nt: TGTGCCAGCAGCACAGGGCCGGCAGGGGCTTCACCCCTCCACTTT; v_call: TRBV9; j_call: TRBJ1-6; d_call: NA; clone_size: many
cdr3_aa: CSAWTGTTDTQYF; cdr3_nt: TGCAGTGCTTGGACAGGTACCACAGATACGCAGTATTTT; v_call: TRBV20-1; j_call: TRBJ2-3; d_call: TRBD1; clone_size: many
cdr3_aa: CASSFLQGADTQYF; cdr3_nt: TGTGCCAGCAGTTTCCTACAGGGGGCAGATACGCAGTATTTT; v_call: TRBV27; j_call: TRBJ2-3; d_call: TRBD1; clone_size: many
cdr3_aa: CASSQRQNYGYTF; cdr3_nt: TGTGCCAGCAGCCAAAGACAAAACTATGGCTACACCTTC; v_call: TRBV5-6; j_call: TRBJ1-2; d_call: NA; clone_size: NA
cdr3_aa: CASTNDEQFF; cdr3_nt: TGTGCCAGCACCAACGATGAGCAGTTCTTC; v_call: TRBV7-9; j_call: TRBJ2-1; d_call: NA; clone_size: NA
cdr3_aa: CASSQSLGEQYF; cdr3_nt: TGTGCCAGCAGCCAGAGTCTGGGCGAGCAGTACTTC; v_call: TRBV3-1; j_call: TRBJ2-7; d_call: NA; clone_size: many
cdr3_aa: CATSDSLVTDQETQYF; cdr3_nt: TGTGCCACCAGTGACTCCCTCGTCACGGATCAAGAGACCCAGTACTTC; v_call: TRBV24-1; j_call: TRBJ2-5; d_call: NA; clone_size: many
cdr3_aa: CASSERGFWPQHF; cdr3_nt: TGCGCCAGCAGTGAGCGGGGATTCTGGCCCCAGCATTTT; v_call: TRBV10-1; j_call: TRBJ1-5; d_call: NA; clone_size: many
cdr3_aa: CASSQGTGGGSGTEAFF; cdr3_nt: TGTGCCAGCAGCCAAGGGACAGGGGGTGGGTCGGGCACTGAAGCTTTCTTT; v_call: TRBV3-1; j_call: TRBJ1-1; d_call: TRBD1; clone_size: many
cdr3_aa: CASSEGSSGRLKTQYF; cdr3_nt: TGTGCCAGCAGTGAAGGTAGTAGCGGGAGGTTGAAGACCCAGTACTTC; v_call: TRBV2; j_call: TRBJ2-5; d_call: TRBD2; clone_size: many
cdr3_aa: CASSLVGSREEQYF; cdr3_nt: TGTGCCAGCAGCCTAGTCGGGAGTCGGGAAGAGCAGTACTTC; v_call: TRBV7-9; j_call: TRBJ2-7; d_call: NA; clone_size: many
cdr3_aa: CASSFTSAGAYEQYF; cdr3_nt: TGCGCCAGCAGTTTTACATCGGCGGGGGCCTACGAGCAGTACTTC; v_call: TRBV5-1; j_call: TRBJ2-7; d_call: TRBD2; clone_size: NA
cdr3_aa: CSASGLAGAEDTQYF; cdr3_nt: TGCAGTGCTAGCGGTCTAGCGGGAGCCGAAGATACGCAGTATTTT; v_call: TRBV20-1; j_call: TRBJ2-3; d_call: TRBD2; clone_size: many
cdr3_aa: CASSLVDFLASYNEQFF; cdr3_nt: TGTGCCAGCAGCTTAGTTGACTTTTTGGCCTCCTACAATGAGCAGTTCTTC; v_call: TRBV7-8; j_call: TRBJ2-1; d_call: NA; clone_size: few
cdr3_aa: CASKGRAGGFSGANVLTF; cdr3_nt: TGTGCCAGCAAGGGACGAGCAGGGGGCTTCTCTGGGGCCAACGTCCTGACTTTC; v_call: TRBV28; j_call: TRBJ2-6; d_call: TRBD1; clone_size: NA
cdr3_aa: CSATDPNQPQHF; cdr3_nt: TGCAGTGCCACAGATCCGAATCAGCCCCAGCATTTT; v_call: TRBV20-1; j_call: TRBJ1-5; d_call: NA; clone_size: few
cdr3_aa: CASSLLAGGYSYEQYF; cdr3_nt: TGTGCCAGCAGTTTATTGGCAGGGGGCTACTCCTACGAGCAGTACTTC; v_call: TRBV28; j_call: TRBJ2-7; d_call: TRBD1; clone_size: NA
cdr3_aa: CASTLQAGTGEKLFF; cdr3_nt: TGTGCCAGCACCCTCCAGGCCGGGACGGGTGAAAAACTGTTTTTT; v_call: TRBV12-3/TRBV12-4; j_call: TRBJ1-4; d_call: NA; clone_size: many
cdr3_aa: CASSQGRGDNYGYTF; cdr3_nt: TGTGCCAGCAGCCAAGGGCGCGGGGACAACTATGGCTACACCTTC; v_call: TRBV3-1; j_call: TRBJ1-2; d_call: NA; clone_size: few
cdr3_aa: CASTRREYEQYF; cdr3_nt: TGTGCCAGCACTCGGCGGGAATACGAGCAGTACTTC; v_call: TRBV2; j_call: TRBJ2-7; d_call: NA; clone_size: many
cdr3_aa: CASSATGTVTTGELFF; cdr3_nt: TGTGCCAGCAGCGCCACCGGGACAGTCACCACCGGGGAGCTGTTTTTT; v_call: TRBV9; j_call: TRBJ2-2; d_call: TRBD1; clone_size: NA
cdr3_aa: CASSRTGSSYEQYF; cdr3_nt: TGTGCCAGCAGTAGAACAGGGAGCTCCTACGAGCAGTACTTC; v_call: TRBV27; j_call: TRBJ2-7; d_call: NA; clone_size: many
cdr3_aa: CASSLAIDSKGYTF; cdr3_nt: TGTGCCAGCAGCTTAGCCATAGATTCAAAGGGCTACACCTTC; v_call: TRBV7-2; j_call: TRBJ1-2; d_call: NA; clone_size: NA
cdr3_aa: CASSPHQGRTYNEQFF; cdr3_nt: TGTGCCAGCAGTCCCCACCAGGGCAGAACCTACAATGAGCAGTTCTTC; v_call: TRBV7-9; j_call: TRBJ2-1; d_call: NA; clone_size: many
cdr3_aa: CSVEDRGRPYEQYF; cdr3_nt: TGCAGCGTTGAGGACAGGGGGAGACCCTACGAGCAGTACTTC; v_call: TRBV29-1; j_call: TRBJ2-7; d_call: TRBD1; clone_size: many
cdr3_aa: CSATSAYVSHNGDEQFF; cdr3_nt: TGCAGTGCGACAAGCGCCTACGTGAGCCATAATGGAGATGAGCAGTTCTTC; v_call: TRBV20-1; j_call: TRBJ2-1; d_call: NA; clone_size: few
cdr3_aa: CATSTYQGGRDGELFF; cdr3_nt: TGTGCCACCAGCACTTACCAGGGGGGGCGCGACGGGGAGCTGTTTTTT; v_call: TRBV15; j_call: TRBJ2-2; d_call: NA; clone_size: NA
cdr3_aa: CASSPPKGRGAYEQYF; cdr3_nt: TGTGCCAGCAGTCCCCCCAAGGGGCGGGGCGCCTACGAGCAGTACTTC; v_call: TRBV12-3/TRBV12-4; j_call: TRBJ2-7; d_call: NA; clone_size: many
cdr3_aa: CSASRGGVNQPQHF; cdr3_nt: TGCAGTGCTTCCCGAGGAGGGGTGAATCAGCCCCAGCATTTT; v_call: TRBV20-1; j_call: TRBJ1-5; d_call: NA; clone_size: many
cdr3_aa: CASSLSSVASETQYF; cdr3_nt: TGTGCCAGCAGTTTATCGTCTGTGGCGTCAGAGACCCAGTACTTC; v_call: TRBV27; j_call: TRBJ2-5; d_call: NA; clone_size: many
cdr3_aa: CASRSGDGYTF; cdr3_nt: TGTGCCAGCAGATCAGGGGATGGCTACACCTTC; v_call: TRBV7-9; j_call: TRBJ1-2; d_call: NA; clone_size: few
cdr3_aa: CASSQRTGPYNEQFF; cdr3_nt: TGTGCCAGCAGCCAGAGGACAGGTCCCTACAATGAGCAGTTCTTC; v_call: TRBV13; j_call: TRBJ2-1; d_call: TRBD1; clone_size: few
cdr3_aa: CASSDEVGTLQYF; cdr3_nt: TGTGCCAGCAGTGATGAGGTCGGAACGCTTCAGTACTTC; v_call: TRBV2; j_call: TRBJ2-4; d_call: NA; clone_size: many
cdr3_aa: CASSDRDSLATEAFF; cdr3_nt: TGCGCCAGCAGCGATCGGGACAGCCTCGCTACTGAAGCTTTCTTT; v_call: TRBV5-1; j_call: TRBJ1-1; d_call: TRBD1; clone_size: many
cdr3_aa: CASSGTGEADTQYF; cdr3_nt: TGTGCCAGCAGTGGGACAGGGGAAGCAGATACGCAGTATTTT; v_call: TRBV27; j_call: TRBJ2-3; d_call: TRBD1; clone_size: many
cdr3_aa: CATSDAASGFRDTQYF; cdr3_nt: TGTGCCACCAGTGATGCGGCTAGCGGCTTCAGGGATACGCAGTATTTT; v_call: TRBV24-1; j_call: TRBJ2-3; d_call: TRBD2; clone_size: many
cdr3_aa: CATSTRGSGNEQFF; cdr3_nt: TGTGCCACCAGCACACGCGGGAGTGGGAATGAGCAGTTCTTC; v_call: TRBV15; j_call: TRBJ2-1; d_call: TRBD2; clone_size: many